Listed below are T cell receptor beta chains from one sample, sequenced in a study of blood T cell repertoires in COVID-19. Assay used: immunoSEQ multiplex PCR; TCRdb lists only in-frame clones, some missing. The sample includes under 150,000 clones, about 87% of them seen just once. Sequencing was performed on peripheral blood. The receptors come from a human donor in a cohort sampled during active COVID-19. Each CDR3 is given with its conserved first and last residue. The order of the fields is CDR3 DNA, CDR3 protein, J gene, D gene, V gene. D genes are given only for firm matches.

DNA: TGTGCCAGCAGCCCCGGTGGAGGCCCTGAAGCTTTCTTT; CDR3: CASSPGGGPEAFF; J: TRBJ1-1; D: NA; V: TRBV9
DNA: TGTGCCAGCAGCTTTCCGGTGCAAGAGACCCAGTACTTC; CDR3: CASSFPVQETQYF; J: TRBJ2-5; D: NA; V: TRBV5-6
DNA: TGTGCCAGCAGCTTAGCGGACAGGGCGGACACTGAAGCTTTCTTT; CDR3: CASSLADRADTEAFF; J: TRBJ1-1; D: TRBD1; V: TRBV7-9
DNA: TGTGCCAGCAGTAAACAGGGACAAGGAGCTCCCTACGAGCAGTACTTC; CDR3: CASSKQGQGAPYEQYF; J: TRBJ2-7; D: NA; V: TRBV2
DNA: TGTGCCAGCACCGAGGGGGCCGGACACGGTAGGGGGAAACTGTTTTTT; CDR3: CASTEGAGHGRGKLFF; J: TRBJ1-4; D: TRBD1; V: TRBV25-1
DNA: TGTGCCAGCAGCAGGGGACAGATCCTGAACACTGAAGCTTTCTTT; CDR3: CASSRGQILNTEAFF; J: TRBJ1-1; D: TRBD1; V: TRBV6-2/TRBV6-3
DNA: TGTGCCAGCAGCTTTAGGCACAACGAGGCCCTTAGCAATCAGCCCCAGCATTTT; CDR3: CASSFRHNEALSNQPQHF; J: TRBJ1-5; D: NA; V: TRBV5-5
DNA: TGTGCCAGCAGCCCAAGCCAGGAGGGTCCAAACCTCTATGGCTACACCTTC; CDR3: CASSPSQEGPNLYGYTF; J: TRBJ1-2; D: NA; V: TRBV7-9
DNA: TGTGCCAGCAGCTTAGCGAGAGATACGCAGTATTTT; CDR3: CASSLARDTQYF; J: TRBJ2-3; D: NA; V: TRBV7-6
DNA: TGTGCCAGCAGTGAGGTTGGGGTGTCGGGGTATGATTCACCCCTCCACTTT; CDR3: CASSEVGVSGYDSPLHF; J: TRBJ1-6; D: NA; V: TRBV2